This TCR beta chain was obtained from a study of blood T cell repertoires in COVID-19. Study in general: Whether acute or convalescent, the COVID-19 samples came from the United States, Italy and Spain. T cells, B-cell-depleted T cells, or PBMCs supplied cDNA or gDNA.

In the original workflow: Estimates of nucleated cell counts were drawn from the amplification of reference gene primers. The assay was immunoSEQ multiplex PCR, and TCRdb's table has in-frame clones only and misses some. That table gives V, J and clone size, and the DNA gave D and trimming. Of some 170,000 clones in the sample, approximately 80% are singletons; the top ten hold around 8.4%. CDR1 is SNHLY, CDR2 FYNNEI, per germline. The CDR3 extends over 13 amino acids. V was pared by 6 bases and J by 8 bases, with 16 bases between. The origin of this receptor is a woman of 80 years or more with active or convalescent COVID-19. The J gene is TRBJ1-2, the V gene TRBV2; D is perhaps TRBD1 (5 bases). Sequencing was performed on peripheral blood. The chain's CDR3 is CASREWGEGGYTF. DNA for the CDR3: TGTGCCAGCAGGGAATGGGGGGAAGGAGGCTACACCTTC.